The T cell receptor beta chain described here comes from a study of blood T cell repertoires in COVID-19. Turning to the study itself: The United States, Italy and Spain supplied acute and convalescent COVID-19 samples. Nucleic acid was either cDNA or gDNA, and it came from T cells, B-cell-depleted T cells, or PBMCs.

The CDR3 runs to 16 residues. Germline V gene sequence: CDR1 SGHAT, CDR2 FQNNGV. V lost 4 bases, J lost 7 bases, and 10 bases stayed unmatched. In the original processing: Amplification from reference gene primers served as the basis for estimated nucleated cell counts. Here immunoSEQ multiplex PCR was the method, and the copy in TCRdb shows in-frame clones only, minus some. The V and J calls and the clone size are those of that table, but D and trimming were determined from the DNA. The table records 310,000 or so clones, roughly 82% of them present only once. The V call is TRBV11-2, the J call TRBJ1-6; TRBD1 aligns across 7 bases. The receptor's source is a woman aged 45-59 years with acute or convalescent COVID-19. The source material was peripheral blood. The CDR3 region has the DNA TGTGCCAGCAGCTCACTCTACAGGGGTCGGAATTCACCCCTCCACTTT. This translates into CASSSLYRGRNSPLHF.